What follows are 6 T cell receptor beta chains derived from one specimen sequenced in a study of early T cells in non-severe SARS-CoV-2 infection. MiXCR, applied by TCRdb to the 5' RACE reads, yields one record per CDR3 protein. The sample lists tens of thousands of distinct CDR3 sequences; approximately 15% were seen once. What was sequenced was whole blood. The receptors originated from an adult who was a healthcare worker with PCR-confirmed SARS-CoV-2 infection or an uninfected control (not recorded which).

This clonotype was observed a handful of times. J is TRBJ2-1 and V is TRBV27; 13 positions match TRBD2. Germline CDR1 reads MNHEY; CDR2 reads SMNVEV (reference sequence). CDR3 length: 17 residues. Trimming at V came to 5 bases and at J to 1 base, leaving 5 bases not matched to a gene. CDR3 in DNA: TGTGCCAGCAGTCCGAGGACTAGCGGGAGATCCTACAATGAGCAGTTCTTC. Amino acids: CASSPRTSGRSYNEQFF.

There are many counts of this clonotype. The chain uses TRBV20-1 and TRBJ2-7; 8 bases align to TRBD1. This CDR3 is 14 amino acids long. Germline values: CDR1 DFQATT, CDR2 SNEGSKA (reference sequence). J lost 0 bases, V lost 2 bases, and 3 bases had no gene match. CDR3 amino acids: CSARWTGNSYEQYF. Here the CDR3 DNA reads TGCAGTGCTAGATGGACAGGGAACTCCTACGAGCAGTACTTC.

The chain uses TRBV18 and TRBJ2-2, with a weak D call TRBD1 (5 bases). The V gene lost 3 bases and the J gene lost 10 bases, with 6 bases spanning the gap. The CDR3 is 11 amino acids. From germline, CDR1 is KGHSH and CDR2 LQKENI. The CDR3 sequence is CASSPGPELFF. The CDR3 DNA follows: TGTGCCAGCTCACCGGGGCCGGAGCTGTTTTTT.

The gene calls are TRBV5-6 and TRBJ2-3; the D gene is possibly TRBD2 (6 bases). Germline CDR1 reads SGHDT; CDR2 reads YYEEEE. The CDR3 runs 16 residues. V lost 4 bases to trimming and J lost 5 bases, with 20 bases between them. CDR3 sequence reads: CASSQGGSSAVDTQYF. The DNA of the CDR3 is TGTGCCAGCAGCCAGGGAGGTTCTTCGGCGGTAGATACGCAGTATTTT.

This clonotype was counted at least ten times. CDR3 sequence reads: CASRVLRTGEQFF. CDR3 bases: TGTGCCAGCAGGGTTCTTCGGACAGGCGAGCAGTTCTTC. The chain combines TRBV2 with TRBJ2-1, with TRBD1 matching over 7 bases. With 6 bases clipped from V and 10 bases from J, the junction kept 9 bases outside the gene matches. The CDR3 runs 13 residues. Germline assignment: CDR1 SNHLY and CDR2 FYNNEI.

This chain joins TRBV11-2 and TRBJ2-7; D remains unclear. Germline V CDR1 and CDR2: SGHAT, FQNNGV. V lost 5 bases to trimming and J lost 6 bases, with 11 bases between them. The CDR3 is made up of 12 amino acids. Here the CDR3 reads CASSVVVGEQYF. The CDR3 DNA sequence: TGTGCCAGCAGCGTAGTTGTCGGCGAGCAGTACTTC. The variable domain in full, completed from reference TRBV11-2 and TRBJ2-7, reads EAGVAQSPRYKIIEKRQSVAFWCNPISGHATLYWYQQILGQGPKLLIQFQNNGVVDDSQLPKDRFSAERLKGVDSTLKIQPAKLEDSAVYLCASSVVVGEQYFGPGTRLTVT.